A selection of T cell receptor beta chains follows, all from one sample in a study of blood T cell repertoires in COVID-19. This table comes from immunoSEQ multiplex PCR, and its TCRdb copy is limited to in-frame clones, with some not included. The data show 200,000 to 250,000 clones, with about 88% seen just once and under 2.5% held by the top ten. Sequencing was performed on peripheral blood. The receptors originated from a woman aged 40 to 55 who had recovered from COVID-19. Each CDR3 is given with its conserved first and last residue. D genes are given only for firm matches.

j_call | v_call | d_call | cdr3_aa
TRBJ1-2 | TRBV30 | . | CAWCGALPYGYTF
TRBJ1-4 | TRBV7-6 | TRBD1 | CASSGQGGSTNEKLFF
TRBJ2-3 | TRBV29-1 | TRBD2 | CSVEGLAGGNTDTQYF
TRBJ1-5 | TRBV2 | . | CASSGQSSTHSLNQPQHF
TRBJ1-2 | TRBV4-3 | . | CASSQEGGGLANYGYTF
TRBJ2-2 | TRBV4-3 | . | CASRVGGDTGELFF
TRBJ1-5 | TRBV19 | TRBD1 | CASSRTGGISNQPQHF
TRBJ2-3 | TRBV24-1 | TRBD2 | CATSDLGLAGASTDTQYF
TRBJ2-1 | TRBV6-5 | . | CASSHRLNYNEQFF
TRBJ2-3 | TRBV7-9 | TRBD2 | CASSLVGRGVTDTQYF
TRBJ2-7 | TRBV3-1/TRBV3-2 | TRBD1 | CASSHDRGTYEQYF
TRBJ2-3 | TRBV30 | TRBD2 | CAWSDSAGGTQYF
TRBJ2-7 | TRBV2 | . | CASRTGSYEQYF
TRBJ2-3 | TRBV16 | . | CASSPRNTQYF
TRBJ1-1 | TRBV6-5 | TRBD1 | CASTWDSQGGTEAFF
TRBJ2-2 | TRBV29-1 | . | CSVVRGNTGELFF
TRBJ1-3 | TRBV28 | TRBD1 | CASRPQGSSGNTIYF
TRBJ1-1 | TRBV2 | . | CASSEQNTEAFF
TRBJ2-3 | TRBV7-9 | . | CASSPPGTDTQYF
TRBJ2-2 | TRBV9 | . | CASSVPQGRDTGELFF
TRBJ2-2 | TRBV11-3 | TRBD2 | CASSLRLAGVEGELFF
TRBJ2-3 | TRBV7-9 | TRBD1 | CASSLDRGLSTDTQYF
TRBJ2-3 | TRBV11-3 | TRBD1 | CASSGTGGTLGTDTQYF
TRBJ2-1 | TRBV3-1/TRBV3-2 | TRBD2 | CASSQDVRGGYNEQFF
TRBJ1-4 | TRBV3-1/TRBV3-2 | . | CASSLPAGLNEKLFF
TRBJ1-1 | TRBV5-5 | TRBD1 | CASSEQGIWTEAFF
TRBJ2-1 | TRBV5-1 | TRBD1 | CASSLPGQSNEQFF
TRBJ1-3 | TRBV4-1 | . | CASQEGRILTGNTIYF
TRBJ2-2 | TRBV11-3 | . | CASSSPANTGELFF
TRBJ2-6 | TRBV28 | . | CASRLQGSGANVLTF
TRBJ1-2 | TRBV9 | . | CASSPSGVVYGYTF
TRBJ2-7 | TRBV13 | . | CASSLEGGQPSYEQYF
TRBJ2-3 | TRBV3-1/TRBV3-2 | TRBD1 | CASSQRDSGTDTQYF
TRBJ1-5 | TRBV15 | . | CATSSLTGGGQPQHF
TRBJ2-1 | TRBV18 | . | CASSPRAAASYNEQFF
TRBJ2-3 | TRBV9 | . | CASSARSDTQYF
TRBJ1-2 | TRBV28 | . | CATSIPGQKGLGYTF
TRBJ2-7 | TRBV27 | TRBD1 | CASSVQGEWSEQYF
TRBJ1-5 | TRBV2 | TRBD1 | CATAPDRGNQPQHF
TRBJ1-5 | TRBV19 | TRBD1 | CASSNAGGGLRQPQHF
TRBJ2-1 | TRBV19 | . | CASSSGGRSYNEQFF
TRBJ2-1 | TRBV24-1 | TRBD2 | CATSDLSAGEYEQFF
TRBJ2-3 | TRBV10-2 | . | CASSEKGVLGDTQYF
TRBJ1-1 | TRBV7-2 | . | CASSSRADTEAFF
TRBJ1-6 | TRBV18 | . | CASSPSSYNSPLHF
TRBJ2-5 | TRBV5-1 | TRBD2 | CASSPRDYGLETQYF
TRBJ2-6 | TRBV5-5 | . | CASSLPRTASGANVLTF
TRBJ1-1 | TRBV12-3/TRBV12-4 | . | CASSFLFPQAFF
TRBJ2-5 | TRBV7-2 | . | CASSLLISGDSETQYF
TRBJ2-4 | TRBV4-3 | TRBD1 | CASSQGPGQGTAGNKNIQYF
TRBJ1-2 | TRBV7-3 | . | CASSPTGSDYGYTF
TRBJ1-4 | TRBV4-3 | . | CASSRAGGINEKLFF
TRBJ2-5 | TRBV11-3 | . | CASSAGFQETQYF
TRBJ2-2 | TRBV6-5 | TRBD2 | CASRPHGGVTGELFF
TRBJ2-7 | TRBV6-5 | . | CASRGSGGPYEQYF
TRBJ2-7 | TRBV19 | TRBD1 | CASSIWGQSEQYF
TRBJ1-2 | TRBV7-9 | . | CASSLAGVINGYTF
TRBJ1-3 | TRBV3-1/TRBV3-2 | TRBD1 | CASSRGGTGAGNTIYF
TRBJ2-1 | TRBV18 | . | CASSLDRGEQFF